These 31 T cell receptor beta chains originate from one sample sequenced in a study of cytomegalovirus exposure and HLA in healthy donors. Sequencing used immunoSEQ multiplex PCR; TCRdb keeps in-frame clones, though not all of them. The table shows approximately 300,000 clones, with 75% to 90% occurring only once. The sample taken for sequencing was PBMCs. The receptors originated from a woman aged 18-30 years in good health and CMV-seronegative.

The CDR3 DNA is TGTGCCAGCAGTTGGGAAATAGGGACACAGGACGAGCAGTACTTC. This sequence encodes CASSWEIGTQDEQYF. J is TRBJ2-7 and V is TRBV6-6; a weak D match, TRBD1 (6 bases). CDR1 is MNHNY, CDR2 SVGAGI, per germline (reference sequence). The V gene lost 4 bases and the J gene lost 5 bases, with 18 bases spanning the gap. This CDR3 region has 15 residues.

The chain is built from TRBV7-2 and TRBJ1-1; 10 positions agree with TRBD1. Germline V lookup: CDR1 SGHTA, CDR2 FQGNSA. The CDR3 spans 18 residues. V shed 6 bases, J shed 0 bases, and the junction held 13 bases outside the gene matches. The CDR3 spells CASSNRDLGQGLNTEAFF. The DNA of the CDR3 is TGTGCCAGCAGTAACCGAGACCTGGGACAGGGGCTGAACACTGAAGCTTTCTTT.

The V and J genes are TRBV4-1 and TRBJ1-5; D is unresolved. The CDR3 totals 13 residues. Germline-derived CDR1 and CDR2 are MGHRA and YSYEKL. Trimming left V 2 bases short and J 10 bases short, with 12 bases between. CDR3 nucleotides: TGCGCCAGCAGCCAAACGAGGGAGTTTCCCCAGCATTTT. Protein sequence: CASSQTREFPQHF.

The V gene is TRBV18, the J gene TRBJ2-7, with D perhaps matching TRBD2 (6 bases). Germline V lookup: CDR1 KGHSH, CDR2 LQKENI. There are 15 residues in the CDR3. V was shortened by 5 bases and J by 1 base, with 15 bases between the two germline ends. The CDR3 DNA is TGTGCCAGCTCAGAAGTCAACGGGGGATCCTACGAGCAGTACTTC. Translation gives CASSEVNGGSYEQYF.

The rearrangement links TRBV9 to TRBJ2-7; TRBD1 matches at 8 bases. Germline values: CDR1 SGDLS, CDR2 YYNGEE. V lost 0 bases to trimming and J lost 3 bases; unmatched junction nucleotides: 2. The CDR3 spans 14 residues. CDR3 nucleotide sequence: TGTGCCAGCAGCGTAGACAGGGGGTTCTACGAGCAGTACTTC. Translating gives CASSVDRGFYEQYF.

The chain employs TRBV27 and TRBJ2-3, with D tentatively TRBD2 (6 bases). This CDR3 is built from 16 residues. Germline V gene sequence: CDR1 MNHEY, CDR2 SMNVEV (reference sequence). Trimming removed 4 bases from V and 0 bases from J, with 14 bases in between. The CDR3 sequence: CASSSPTSTSTDTQYF. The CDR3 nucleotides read TGTGCCAGCAGTTCACCGACTAGTACTAGCACAGATACGCAGTATTTT.

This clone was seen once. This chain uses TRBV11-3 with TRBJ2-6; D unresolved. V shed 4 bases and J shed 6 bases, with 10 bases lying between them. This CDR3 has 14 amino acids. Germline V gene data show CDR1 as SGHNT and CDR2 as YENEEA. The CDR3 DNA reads TGTGCCAGCAGCTCCGGTGTCTCGGCCAACGTCCTGACTTTC. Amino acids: CASSSGVSANVLTF. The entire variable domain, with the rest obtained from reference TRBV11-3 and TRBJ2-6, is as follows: EAGVVQSPRYKIIEKKQPVAFWCNPISGHNTLYWYLQNLGQGPELLIRYENEEAVDDSQLPKDRFSAERLKGVDSTLKIQPAELGDSAVYLCASSSGVSANVLTFGAGSRLTVL.

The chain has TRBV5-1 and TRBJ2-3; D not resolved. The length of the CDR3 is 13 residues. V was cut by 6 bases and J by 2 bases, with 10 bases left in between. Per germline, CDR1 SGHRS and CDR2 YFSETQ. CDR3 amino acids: CASTELDTDTQYF. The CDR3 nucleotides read TGCGCCAGCACCGAGCTCGACACAGATACGCAGTATTTT.

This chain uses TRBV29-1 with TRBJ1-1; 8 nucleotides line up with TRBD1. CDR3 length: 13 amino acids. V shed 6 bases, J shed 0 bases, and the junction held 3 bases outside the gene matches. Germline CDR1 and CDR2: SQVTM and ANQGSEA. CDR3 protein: CSVTDRVNTEAFF. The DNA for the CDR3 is TGCAGCGTGACGGACAGGGTGAACACTGAAGCTTTCTTT.

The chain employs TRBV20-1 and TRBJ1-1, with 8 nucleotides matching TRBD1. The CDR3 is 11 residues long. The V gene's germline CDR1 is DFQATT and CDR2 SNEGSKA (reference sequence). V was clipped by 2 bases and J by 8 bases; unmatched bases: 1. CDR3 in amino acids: CSARRDREAFF. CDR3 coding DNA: TGCAGTGCTAGAAGGGACAGGGAAGCTTTCTTT.

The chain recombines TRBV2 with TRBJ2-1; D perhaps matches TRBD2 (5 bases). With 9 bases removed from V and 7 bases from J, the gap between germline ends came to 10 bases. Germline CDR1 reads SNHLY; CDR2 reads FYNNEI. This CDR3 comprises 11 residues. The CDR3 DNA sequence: TGTGCCAGTAGCGAGTGGAATGAGCAGTTCTTC. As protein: CASSEWNEQFF.

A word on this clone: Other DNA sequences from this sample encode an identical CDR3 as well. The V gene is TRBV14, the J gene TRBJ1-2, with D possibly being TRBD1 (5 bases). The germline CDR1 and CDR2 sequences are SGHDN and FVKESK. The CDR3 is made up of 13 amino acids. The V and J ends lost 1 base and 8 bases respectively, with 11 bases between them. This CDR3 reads CASSQARDRGYTF. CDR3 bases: TGTGCCAGCAGCCAAGCCAGGGATCGGGGCTACACCTTC.

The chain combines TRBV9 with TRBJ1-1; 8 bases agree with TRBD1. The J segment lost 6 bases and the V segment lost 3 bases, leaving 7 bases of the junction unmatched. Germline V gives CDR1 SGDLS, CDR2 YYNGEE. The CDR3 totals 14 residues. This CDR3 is CASSETGDPSEAFF. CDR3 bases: TGTGCCAGCAGCGAGACAGGGGACCCTTCTGAAGCTTTCTTT.

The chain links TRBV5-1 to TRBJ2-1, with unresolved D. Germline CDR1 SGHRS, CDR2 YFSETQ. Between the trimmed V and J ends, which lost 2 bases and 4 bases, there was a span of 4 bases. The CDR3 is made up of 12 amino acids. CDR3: CASSFSYNEQFF. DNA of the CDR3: TGCGCCAGCAGCTTCTCTTACAATGAGCAGTTCTTC.

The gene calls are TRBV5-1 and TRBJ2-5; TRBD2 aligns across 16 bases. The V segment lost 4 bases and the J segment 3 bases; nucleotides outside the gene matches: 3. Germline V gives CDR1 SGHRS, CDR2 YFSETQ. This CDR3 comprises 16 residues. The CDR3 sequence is CASSRGLAGGEETQYF. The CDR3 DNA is TGCGCCAGCAGCCGGGGACTAGCGGGAGGGGAAGAGACCCAGTACTTC.

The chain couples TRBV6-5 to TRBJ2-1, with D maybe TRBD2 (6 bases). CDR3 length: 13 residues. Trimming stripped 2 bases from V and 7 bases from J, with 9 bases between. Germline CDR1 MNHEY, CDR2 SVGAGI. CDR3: CASSYVGGNEQFF. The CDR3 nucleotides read TGTGCCAGCAGTTACGTCGGGGGTAATGAGCAGTTCTTC.

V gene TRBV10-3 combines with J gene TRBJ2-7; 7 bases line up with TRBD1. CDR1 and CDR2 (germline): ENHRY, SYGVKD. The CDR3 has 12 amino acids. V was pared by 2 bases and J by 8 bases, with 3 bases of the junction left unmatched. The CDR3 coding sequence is TGTGCCATCAGTGAGGACAGGGACAAGCAGTACTTC. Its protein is CAISEDRDKQYF.

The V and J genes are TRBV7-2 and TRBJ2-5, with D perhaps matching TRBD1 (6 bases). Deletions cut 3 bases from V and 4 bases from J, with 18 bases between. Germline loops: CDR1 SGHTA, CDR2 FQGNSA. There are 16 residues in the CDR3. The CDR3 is CASSFLGQGSGETQYF. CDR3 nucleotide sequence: TGTGCCAGCAGCTTCCTCGGGCAGGGGTCGGGAGAGACCCAGTACTTC.

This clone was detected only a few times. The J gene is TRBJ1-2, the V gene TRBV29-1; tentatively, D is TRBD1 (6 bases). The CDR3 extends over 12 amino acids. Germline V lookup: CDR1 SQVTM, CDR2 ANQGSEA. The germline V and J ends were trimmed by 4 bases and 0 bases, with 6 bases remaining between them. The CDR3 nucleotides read TGCAGCGTTGGACAGGCTAACTATGGCTACACCTTC. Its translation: CSVGQANYGYTF.

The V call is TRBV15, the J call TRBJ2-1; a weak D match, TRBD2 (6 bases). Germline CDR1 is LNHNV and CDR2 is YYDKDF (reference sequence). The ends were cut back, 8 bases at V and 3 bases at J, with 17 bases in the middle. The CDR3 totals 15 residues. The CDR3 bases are TGTGCCACCCTAAACGTAGCGGAAGACTACAATGAGCAGTTCTTC. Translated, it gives CATLNVAEDYNEQFF.

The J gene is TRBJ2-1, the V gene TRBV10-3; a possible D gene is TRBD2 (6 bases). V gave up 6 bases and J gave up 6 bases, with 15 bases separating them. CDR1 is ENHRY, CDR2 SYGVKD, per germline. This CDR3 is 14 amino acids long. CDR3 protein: CAISWDSGANEQFF. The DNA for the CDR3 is TGTGCCATCAGCTGGGACTCCGGGGCCAATGAGCAGTTCTTC.

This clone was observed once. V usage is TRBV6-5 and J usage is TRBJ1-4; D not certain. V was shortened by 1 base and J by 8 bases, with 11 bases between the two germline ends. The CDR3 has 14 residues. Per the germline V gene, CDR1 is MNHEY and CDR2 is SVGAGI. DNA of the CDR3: TGTGCCAGCAGTTACTTTGGTATCGGGGAAAAACTGTTTTTT. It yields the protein CASSYFGIGEKLFF.

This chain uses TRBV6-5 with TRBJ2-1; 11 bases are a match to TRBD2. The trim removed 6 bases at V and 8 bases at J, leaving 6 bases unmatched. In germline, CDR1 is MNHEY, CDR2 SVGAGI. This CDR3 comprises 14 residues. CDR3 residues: CASRLGLAGYEQFF. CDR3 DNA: TGTGCCAGCAGACTCGGACTAGCGGGTTATGAGCAGTTCTTC.

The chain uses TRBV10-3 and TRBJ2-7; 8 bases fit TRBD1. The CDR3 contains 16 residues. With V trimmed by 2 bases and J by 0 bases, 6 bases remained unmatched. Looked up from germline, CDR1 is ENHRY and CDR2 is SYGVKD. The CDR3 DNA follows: TGTGCCATCAGTGAGCATGACAGGGGCGCCTCCTACGAGCAGTACTTC. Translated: CAISEHDRGASYEQYF.

The CDR3 DNA reads as TGCGCCAGCAGCACCGTTACTAGCGGTAGTAGCACAGATACGCAGTATTTT. Amino acid sequence: CASSTVTSGSSTDTQYF. The chain links TRBV5-1 to TRBJ2-3, with 8 bases that match TRBD2. The CDR3 covers 17 residues. Germline CDR1 SGHRS, CDR2 YFSETQ. The V and J ends lost 4 bases and 0 bases, in that order; junction bases with no gene match: 10.

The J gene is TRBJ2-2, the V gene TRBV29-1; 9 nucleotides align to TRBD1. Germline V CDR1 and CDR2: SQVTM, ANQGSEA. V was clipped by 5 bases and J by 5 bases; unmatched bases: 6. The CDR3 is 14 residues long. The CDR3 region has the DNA TGCAGCGTTAGGCGGGACAGGGTGACCGGGGAGCTGTTTTTT. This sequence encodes CSVRRDRVTGELFF.

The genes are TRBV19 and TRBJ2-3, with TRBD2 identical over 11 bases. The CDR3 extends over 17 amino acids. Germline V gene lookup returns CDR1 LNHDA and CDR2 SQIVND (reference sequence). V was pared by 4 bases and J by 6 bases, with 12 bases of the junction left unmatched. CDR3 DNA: TGTGCCAGTAGTAACCCCCTAGCGGGAGGTGGCCCGGATACGCAGTATTTT. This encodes CASSNPLAGGGPDTQYF. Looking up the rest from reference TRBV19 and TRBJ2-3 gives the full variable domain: DGGITQSPKYLFRKEGQNVTLSCEQNLNHDAMYWYRQDPGQGLRLIYYSQIVNDFQKGDIAEGYSVSREKKESFPLTVTSAQKNPTAFYLCASSNPLAGGGPDTQYFGPGTRLTVL.

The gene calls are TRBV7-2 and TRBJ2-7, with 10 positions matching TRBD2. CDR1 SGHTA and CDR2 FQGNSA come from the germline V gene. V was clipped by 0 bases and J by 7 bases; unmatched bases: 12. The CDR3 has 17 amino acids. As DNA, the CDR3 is TGTGCCAGCAGCTTAGCGGTTGCACTAGCGGGGCTTCCTGAGCAGTACTTC. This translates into CASSLAVALAGLPEQYF. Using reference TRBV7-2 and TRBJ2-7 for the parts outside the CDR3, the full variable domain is GAGVSQSPSNKVTEKGKDVELRCDPISGHTALYWYRQSLGQGLEFLIYFQGNSAPDKSGLPSDRFSAERTGGSVSTLTIQRTQQEDSAVYLCASSLAVALAGLPEQYFGPGTRLTVT.

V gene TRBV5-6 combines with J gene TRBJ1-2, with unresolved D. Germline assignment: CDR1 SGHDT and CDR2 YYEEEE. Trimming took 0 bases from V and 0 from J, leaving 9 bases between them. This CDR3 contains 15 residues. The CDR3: CASSLGAGTNYGYTF. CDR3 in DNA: TGTGCCAGCAGCTTGGGGGCAGGAACTAACTATGGCTACACCTTC.

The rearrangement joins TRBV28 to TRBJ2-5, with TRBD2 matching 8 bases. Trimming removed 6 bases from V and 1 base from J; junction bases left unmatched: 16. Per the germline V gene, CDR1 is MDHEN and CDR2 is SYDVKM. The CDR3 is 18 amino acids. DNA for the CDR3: TGTGCCAGCAGCTCTAGGGGCTTGGGACTAGGGGTCCAAGAGACCCAGTACTTC. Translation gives CASSSRGLGLGVQETQYF.

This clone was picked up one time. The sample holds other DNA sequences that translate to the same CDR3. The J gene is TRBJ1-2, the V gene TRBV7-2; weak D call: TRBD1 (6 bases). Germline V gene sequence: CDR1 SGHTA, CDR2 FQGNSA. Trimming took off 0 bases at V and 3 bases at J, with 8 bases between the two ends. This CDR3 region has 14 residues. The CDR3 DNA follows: TGTGCCAGCAGCTTAGCCAGGGGAGACTATGGCTACACCTTC. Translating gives CASSLARGDYGYTF.